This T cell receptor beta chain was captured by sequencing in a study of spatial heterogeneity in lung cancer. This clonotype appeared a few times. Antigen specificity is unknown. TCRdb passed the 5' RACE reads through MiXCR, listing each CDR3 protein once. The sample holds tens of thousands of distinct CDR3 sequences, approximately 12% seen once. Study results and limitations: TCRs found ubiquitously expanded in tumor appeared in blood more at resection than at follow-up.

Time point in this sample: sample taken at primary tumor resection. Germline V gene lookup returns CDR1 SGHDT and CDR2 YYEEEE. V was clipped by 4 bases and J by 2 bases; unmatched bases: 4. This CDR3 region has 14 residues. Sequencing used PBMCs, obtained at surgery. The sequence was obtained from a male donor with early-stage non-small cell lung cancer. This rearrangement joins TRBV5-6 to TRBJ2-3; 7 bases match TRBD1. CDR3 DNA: TGTGCCAGCAGCGCGGACAGGTTCACAGATACGCAGTATTTT. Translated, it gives CASSADRFTDTQYF. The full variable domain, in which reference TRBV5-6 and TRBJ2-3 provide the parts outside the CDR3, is DAGVTQSPTHLIKTRGQQVTLRCSPKSGHDTVSWYQQALGQGPQFIFQYYEEEERQRGNFPDRFSGHQFPNYSSELNVNALLLGDSALYLCASSADRFTDTQYFGPGTRLTVL.